The clone carrying this T cell receptor (beta chain) was seen only a few times. What it recognizes is unknown. The data derive from a study of T-cell reconstitution after alpha-beta-depleted transplantation in children. CDR1 DFQATT and CDR2 SNEGSKA come from the germline V gene (reference sequence). With 6 bases removed from V and 3 bases from J, the gap between germline ends came to 12 bases. This CDR3 region has 13 residues. Regarding the study as a whole: Expanded graft clones, several hundred of them, were reportedly the source of alpha-beta T cells about two months after transplant. Hyperexpanded clones declined; after one year, newly produced T cells mostly supplied diversity. After transplant, high TCRbeta diversity at day 60 in some patients arose from surviving recipient T cells and thymic progenitors.

A TCRbeta library incorporating unique molecular identifiers was prepared. TCRdb called the PCR reads again in MiXCR, with one record for every CDR3 protein. This sample has 700,000 to 950,000 distinct CDR3 sequences; 15% to 20% occur once, and the top ten carry roughly 4.8%. This TCR was sampled from a male patient aged 10 to 17 who had a stem cell transplant for acute lymphoblastic leukemia, so the T cells may come from the graft donor. V and J are TRBV20-1 and TRBJ1-5; a possible D gene is TRBD1 (6 bases). The input for sequencing was PBMCs, mostly from graft donor cells, taken 360 days after TCRalphabeta/CD19-depleted stem cell transplant. The CDR3 region is CSAEDRVNQPQHF. The CDR3 region has the DNA TGCAGTGCAGAGGACAGAGTCAATCAGCCCCAGCATTTT.